This TCR beta chain stems from a study of blood T cell repertoires in COVID-19. The protocol was immunoSEQ multiplex PCR, while the TCRdb copy is restricted to in-frame clones and leaves out a portion. The sample records around 190,000 clones, roughly 87% being singletons. CDR3 length equals 15 residues. V lost 6 bases to trimming and J lost 6 bases; unmatched junction nucleotides: 10. The germline V gene has CDR1 LNHDA and CDR2 SQIVND (reference sequence). Material: peripheral blood. The chain combines TRBV19 with TRBJ2-1, with 8 bases aligning to TRBD1. The source of this sequence is a woman aged 55-70 years with COVID-19, enrolled during active disease. CDR3 in DNA: TGTGCCAGTAGGACCCCCGGACAGGGTCGCAATGAGCAGTTCTTC. It is translated as CASRTPGQGRNEQFF.